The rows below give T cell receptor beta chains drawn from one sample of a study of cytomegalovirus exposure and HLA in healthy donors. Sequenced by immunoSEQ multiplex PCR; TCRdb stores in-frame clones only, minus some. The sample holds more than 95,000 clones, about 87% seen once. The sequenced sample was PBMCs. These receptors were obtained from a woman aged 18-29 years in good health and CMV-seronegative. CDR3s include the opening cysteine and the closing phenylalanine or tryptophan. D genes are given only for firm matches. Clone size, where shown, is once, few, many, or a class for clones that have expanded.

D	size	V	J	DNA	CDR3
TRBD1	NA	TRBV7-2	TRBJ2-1	TGTGCCAGCAGCTTGGGTGGAAGGGGGCTCCCTAGCTCCTACAATGAGCAGTTCTTC	CASSLGGRGLPSSYNEQFF
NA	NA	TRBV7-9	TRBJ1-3	TGTGCCAGCAGCTTTGGGCCTTCTGGAAACACCATATATTTT	CASSFGPSGNTIYF
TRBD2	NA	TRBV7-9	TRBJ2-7	TGTGCCAGCAGCAAGACTAGCGGGAGAGGGAACGAGCAGTACTTC	CASSKTSGRGNEQYF
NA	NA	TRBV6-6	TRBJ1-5	TGTGCCAGCCAGAGTCGGGTCAATCAGCCCCAGCATTTT	CASQSRVNQPQHF
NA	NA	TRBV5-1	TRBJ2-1	TGCGCCAGCAGCTTGGTGGTGACAGGCTCCTACAATGAGCAGTTCTTC	CASSLVVTGSYNEQFF
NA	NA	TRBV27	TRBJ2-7	TGTGCCAGCAGTTTCCGTGTGGGGACTGTTGTTTCCTACGAGCAGTACTTC	CASSFRVGTVVSYEQYF
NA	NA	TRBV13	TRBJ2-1	TGTGCCAGCAGCCAGGACAGTAACAATGAGCAGTTCTTC	CASSQDSNNEQFF
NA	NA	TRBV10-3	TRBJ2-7	TGTGCCATCAGTGAACCAGGGACAAACTACGAGCAGTACTTC	CAISEPGTNYEQYF
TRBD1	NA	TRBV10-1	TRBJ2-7	TGCGCCAGCAGTGCCCAAGGACAGGACGTGTGCTTC	CASSAQGQDVCF
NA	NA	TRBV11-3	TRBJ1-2	TGTGCCAGCAGCTTAGGCGGAGACTATGGCTACACCTTC	CASSLGGDYGYTF
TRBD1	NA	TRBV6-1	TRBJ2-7	TGTGCCAGCAGCCTCGGACAGGGGGTGCTCTACGAGCAGTACTTC	CASSLGQGVLYEQYF
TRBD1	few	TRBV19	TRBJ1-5	TGTGCCAGTAAGGTTTTGGCAGGGGGGAAAAGGGATCAGCCCCAGCATTTT	CASKVLAGGKRDQPQHF
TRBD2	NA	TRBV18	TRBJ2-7	TGTGCCAGCTCACGTAGCCGGAGCGGCGGGAGTCGGGACGAGCAGTACTTC	CASSRSRSGGSRDEQYF
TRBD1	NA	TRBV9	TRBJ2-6	TGTGCCAGCAGCCCTCGACAGGGAGGGGCCAACGTCCTGACTTTC	CASSPRQGGANVLTF
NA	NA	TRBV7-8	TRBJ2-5	TGTGCCAGCAGCTTACAACAGGGAGCGCAAGAGACCCAGTACTTC	CASSLQQGAQETQYF
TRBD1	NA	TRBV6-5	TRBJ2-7	TGTGCCAGCAGTTATAACCGGGACAGGGACGAGCAGTACTTC	CASSYNRDRDEQYF
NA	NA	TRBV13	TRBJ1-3	TGTGCCAGCAGCACGCGAGACAGCTTTTTCTCTGGAAACACCATATATTTT	CASSTRDSFFSGNTIYF
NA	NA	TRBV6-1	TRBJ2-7	TGTGCCAGCACTTATACGACAACCAACTACGAGCAGTACTTC	CASTYTTTNYEQYF
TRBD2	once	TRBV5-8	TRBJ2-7	TGTGCCAGCAGCTTTACCGGGACTAGCGGACCCTACGAGCAGTACTTC	CASSFTGTSGPYEQYF
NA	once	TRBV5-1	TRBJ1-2	TGCGCCAGCAGCTTGGACATTAGCGGCTACACCTTC	CASSLDISGYTF
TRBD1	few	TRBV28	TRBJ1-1	TGTGCCAGCAGTCAGGGGGCCCCTACTGAAGCTTTCTTT	CASSQGAPTEAFF
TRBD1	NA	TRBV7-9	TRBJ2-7	TGTGCCAGCAGCGCCGACAGGGCGGAGCAGTACTTC	CASSADRAEQYF
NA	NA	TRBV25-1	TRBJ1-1	TGTGCCAGCTACGGGCGTGTTGAGGGTTCCTACCGGGGGGCTTTCTTT	CASYGRVEGSYRGAFF
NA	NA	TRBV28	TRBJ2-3	TGTGCCAGCACTCCCGGGTGGAGGAGCACAGATACGCAGTATTTT	CASTPGWRSTDTQYF
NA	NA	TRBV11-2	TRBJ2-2	TGTGCCAGCAGCTTAGCAGGGGTTACCGGGGAGCTGTTTTTT	CASSLAGVTGELFF
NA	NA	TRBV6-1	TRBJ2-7	TGTGCCAGCAGTGAAGCGCAGGTGGCAGCCTCCTACGAGCAGTACTTC	CASSEAQVAASYEQYF
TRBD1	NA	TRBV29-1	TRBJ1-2	TGCAGCGCTGAAAGAGTGGGACAGGGAAACGGCTACACCTTC	CSAERVGQGNGYTF
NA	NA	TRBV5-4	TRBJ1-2	TGTGCCAGCAGGGGGGACCGGGGGTATGGCTACACCTTC	CASRGDRGYGYTF
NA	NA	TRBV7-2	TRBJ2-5	TGTGCCAGCAGCTTCCTTAGGACTGGCTCTCAAGAGACCCAGTACTTC	CASSFLRTGSQETQYF
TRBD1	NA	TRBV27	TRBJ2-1	TGTGCCAGCAGTCTTTTAGGGGACAGGCAGTTCTTC	CASSLLGDRQFF
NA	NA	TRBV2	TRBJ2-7	TGTGCCAGCAGTGACTTAGGGGCCAGCTCCTACGAGCAGTACTTC	CASSDLGASSYEQYF
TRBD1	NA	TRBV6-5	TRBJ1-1	TGTGCCAGCAGTCCCCCGACAGGGGGGGCTGAAGCTTTCTTT	CASSPPTGGAEAFF
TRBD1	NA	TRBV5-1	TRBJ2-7	TGCGCCAGCAGCCATGGACAGGGGGCCTACGAGCAGTACTTC	CASSHGQGAYEQYF
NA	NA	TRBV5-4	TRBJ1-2	TGTGCCAGCAGCCCAAACCCGAAGGACACAAACTATGGCTACACCTTC	CASSPNPKDTNYGYTF
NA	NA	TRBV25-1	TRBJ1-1	TGTGCCAGCAGTGAATATGAGTACACTGAAGCTTTCTTT	CASSEYEYTEAFF
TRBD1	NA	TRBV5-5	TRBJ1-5	TGTGCCAGCAGCTGGGCGACAGGGGAGGGTCAGCCCCAGCATTTT	CASSWATGEGQPQHF
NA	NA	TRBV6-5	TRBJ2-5	TGTGCCAGCAGCCAAGACTACAGCCAAGAGACCCAGTACTTC	CASSQDYSQETQYF
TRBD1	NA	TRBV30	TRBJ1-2	TGTGCCTGGAGGGACCCCACAGGGGGCGATTATGGCTACACCTTC	CAWRDPTGGDYGYTF
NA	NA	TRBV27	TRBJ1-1	TGTGCCAGCAGTTTATCCGTGTCCACTGAAGCTTTCTTT	CASSLSVSTEAFF
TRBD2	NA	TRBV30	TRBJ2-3	TGTGCCTGGAGTGGGACGGGGGGGCTTAGAGATACGCAGTATTTT	CAWSGTGGLRDTQYF
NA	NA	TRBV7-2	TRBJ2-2	TGTGCCAGCAGCTTAGACAGCGGGAACACCGGGGAGCTGTTTTTT	CASSLDSGNTGELFF
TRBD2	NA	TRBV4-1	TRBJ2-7	TGCGCCAGCAGCCAAGCACTAGCGGGGGGAACCTACGAGCAGTACTTC	CASSQALAGGTYEQYF
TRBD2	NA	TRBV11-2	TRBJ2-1	TGTGCCAGCAGCTTAGATATAAGCGGGGGCTACAATGAGCAGTTCTTC	CASSLDISGGYNEQFF
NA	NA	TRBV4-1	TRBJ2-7	TGCGCCAGCAGCCAAGAGCTGGGCCAAACCTACTCCTACGAGCAGTACTTC	CASSQELGQTYSYEQYF
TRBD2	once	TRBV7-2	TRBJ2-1	TGTGCCAGCAGCTTCCGGGAGGACTTTCCCAATGAGCAGTTCTTC	CASSFREDFPNEQFF
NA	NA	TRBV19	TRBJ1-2	TGTGCCAGTAGTAGGGGCTCAGTGCAAAACTATGGCTACACCTTC	CASSRGSVQNYGYTF
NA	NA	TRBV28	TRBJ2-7	TGTGCCAGCAACAGGGCTCAGGGTCTACACCTCTCCTACGAGCAGTACTTC	CASNRAQGLHLSYEQYF
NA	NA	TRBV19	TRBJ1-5	TGTGCCAGTAAGGTTTTGTGGGGGGTCGATCAGCCCCAGCATTTT	CASKVLWGVDQPQHF
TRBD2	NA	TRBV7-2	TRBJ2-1	TGTGCCAGCAGAAATAGCGGGAGTCTCCTGGGTGAGCAGTTCTTC	CASRNSGSLLGEQFF
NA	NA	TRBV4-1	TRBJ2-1	TGCGCCAGCAGCCAAGATTATAACACTAGGAGGAATGAGCAGTTCTTC	CASSQDYNTRRNEQFF